The present entry profiles one TCR beta chain with its context. Its antigen is undetermined. The data are from a study of T cell repertoires in cytomegalovirus infection. Study summary: In public TCR beta signatures, there were indications of both CMV infection and matching HLA type.

Each CDR3 protein gets one entry after TCRdb re-called the reads with MiXCR. Of 310,000 or so distinct CDR3 sequences listed, about a quarter are singletons. V lost 10 bases and J lost 5, with 14 bases in between. CDR1 is SGHVS and CDR2 is FNYEAQ in the germline V gene. This CDR3 region has 12 residues. Whole-study findings and limits: HLA-C-restricted CMV clonotypes gave the most frequent clonotype in two of eight donors. Cumulative frequency (of public TCR beta family members) identified carriers of CMV plus the relevant HLA.

The chain has TRBV7-6 and TRBJ2-5, with D perhaps being TRBD1 or TRBD2 (6 bases each). The TCR comes from a human donor in good health (CMV status not recorded). Some clones in this sample may be carry-over from other donors' samples. Sequencing input: PBMCs. Written as DNA, the CDR3 is TGTGCCACCGGGGGCGGCAAGGAGACCCAGTACTTC. Translated, it gives CATGGGKETQYF.